The 27 T cell receptor beta chains given below trace back to one sample, sequenced in a study of post-analysis software for immune sequencing data. Study-wide results and caveats: Higher frequency in patients than in controls was seen for a handful of TRBV segments, with TRBV5-6, TRBV5-1 and TRBV20-1 among them.

No antigens are known for them. Unique molecular identifiers were present in the TCR beta cDNA libraries. Each CDR3 protein is one row after TCRdb ran MiXCR on the PCR reads. The table records about 820,000 distinct CDR3 sequences, under 70% of them present only once. The sample was blood. Every receptor here comes from a girl aged 5 to 17 with multiple sclerosis.

The chain couples TRBV9 to TRBJ2-4; 10 bases agree with TRBD1. There are 16 residues in the CDR3. Germline V gene sequence: CDR1 SGDLS, CDR2 YYNGEE. The ends lost 3 bases at V and 6 bases at J; junction bases unmatched: 9. This CDR3 reads CASSARTGGQGNIQYF. The CDR3 DNA reads as TGTGCCAGCAGCGCCAGGACAGGGGGGCAAGGAAACATTCAGTACTTC.

This chain joins TRBV20-1 and TRBJ2-7; the D gene is possibly TRBD2 (7 bases). The DNA matches TRBJ2-5 better at its end, which makes the J call doubtful. Per the germline V gene, CDR1 is DFQATT and CDR2 is SNEGSKA (reference sequence). The CDR3 consists of 16 residues. CDR3 coding DNA: TGCAGTGCTAGAGATGTATTTGGGGGGGCTGGGGAGACCCAGTACTTC. As protein: CSARDVFGGAGETQYF.

CDR3 amino acids: CAISDGTTPKETQYF. DNA of the CDR3: TGTGCCATCAGTGATGGGACTACGCCAAAAGAGACCCAGTACTTC. The chain couples TRBV10-3 to TRBJ2-5, with TRBD2 matching over 7 bases. The J segment lost 3 bases and the V segment lost 3 bases, leaving 7 bases of the junction unmatched. The CDR3 has 15 amino acids. Germline assignment: CDR1 ENHRY and CDR2 SYGVKD.

The chain employs TRBV20-1 and TRBJ1-1; D gene uncertain. CDR3 length: 16 amino acids. Germline assignment: CDR1 DFQATT and CDR2 SNEGSKA (reference sequence). V lost 2 bases, J lost 5 bases, and 21 bases lay in between. In nucleotides, the CDR3 is TGCAGTGCTAGAAAAATACGACCGGGAGAGAGAACTGAAGCTTTCTTT. It is translated as CSARKIRPGERTEAFF.

The rearrangement uses TRBV12-3 or TRBV12-4 and TRBJ2-5; maybe TRBD1 (5 bases). The assigned J gene may be wrong: the sequence end matches TRBJ2-7 better. There are 14 residues in the CDR3. The CDR3 is CASSHRVQAYEQYF. The CDR3 DNA is TGTGCCAGCAGTCATAGGGTACAGGCTTACGAGCAGTACTTC.

This clonotype came up a few times. V and J are TRBV20-1 and TRBJ2-3; D not resolved. This CDR3 has 13 amino acids. Germline V gene lookup returns CDR1 DFQATT and CDR2 SNEGSKA (reference sequence). V was trimmed by 1 base and J by 2 bases, leaving 7 bases between them. CDR3 DNA: TGCAGTGCTAGAGTGAGCAACACAGATACGCAGTATTTT. Translating gives CSARVSNTDTQYF.

This clonotype was counted only a few times. The rearrangement joins TRBV7-9 to TRBJ1-2, with TRBD1 identical over 10 bases. There are 15 residues in the CDR3. The V gene's germline CDR1 is SEHNR and CDR2 FQNEAQ (reference sequence). V lost 0 bases to trimming and J lost 4 bases; unmatched junction nucleotides: 2. CDR3 amino acids: CASSLADRGAYGYTF. The CDR3 DNA is TGTGCCAGCAGCTTAGCGGACAGGGGGGCCTATGGCTACACCTTC.

The chain employs TRBV28 and TRBJ2-1, with D tentatively TRBD1 or TRBD2 (6 bases each). Germline CDR1 MDHEN, CDR2 SYDVKM. This CDR3 spans 17 amino acids. V was shortened by 1 base and J by 5 bases, with 18 bases between the two germline ends. In DNA form, the CDR3 reads TGTGCCAGCAGTTTATTATCGGGAGTGGGGGGCAACAATGAGCAGTTCTTC. Its translation is CASSLLSGVGGNNEQFF.

This clonotype was observed a few times. This sequence joins TRBV20-1 and TRBJ2-7; TRBD1 is a possible D gene (7 bases). Matching the DNA end better, TRBJ2-5 makes the J call doubtful. Per germline, CDR1 DFQATT and CDR2 SNEGSKA (reference sequence). The CDR3 has 14 amino acids. The CDR3: CSAIRDRLGETQYF. CDR3 bases: TGCAGTGCCATAAGGGACAGACTAGGGGAGACCCAGTACTTC.

This clonotype showed up just once. V and J are TRBV5-1 and TRBJ2-3, with TRBD2 matching 14 bases. The CDR3 extends over 17 amino acids. The germline gives CDR1 SGHRS, CDR2 YFSETQ. V trimming: 5 bases; J trimming: 0 bases; junction bases outside the gene matches: 5. The CDR3 loop reads CASRRTSGGWSTDTQYF. The CDR3 DNA is TGCGCCAGCAGGCGGACTAGCGGGGGGTGGAGCACAGATACGCAGTATTTT.

This clonotype has just a few counts. V is TRBV27 and J is TRBJ2-7; 10 positions match TRBD2. There are 14 residues in the CDR3. Germline V gene lookup returns CDR1 MNHEY and CDR2 SMNVEV (reference sequence). V lost 5 bases, J lost 2 bases, and 3 bases stayed unmatched. This chain's CDR3 is CASSLAGDTYEQYF. The CDR3 DNA is TGTGCCAGCAGTCTAGCGGGAGACACCTACGAGCAGTACTTC.

The V call is TRBV15, the J call TRBJ1-2, with 10 bases that match TRBD1. The CDR3 is made up of 14 amino acids. The junction had 0 bases not matched to a gene; V was cut back by 1 base and J by 4 bases. CDR1 is LNHNV, CDR2 YYDKDF, per germline (reference sequence). In DNA form, the CDR3 reads TGTGCCACCAGCAGAGGACAGGGGGCCTATGGCTACACCTTC. This translates into CATSRGQGAYGYTF.

The V and J genes are TRBV10-3 and TRBJ2-7, with D hard to call. V was trimmed by 4 bases and J by 0 bases, leaving 7 bases between them. The CDR3 covers 13 residues. Germline V lookup: CDR1 ENHRY, CDR2 SYGVKD. The CDR3 spells CAISVGSSYEQYF. The CDR3 region has the DNA TGTGCCATCAGTGTAGGGTCCTCCTACGAGCAGTACTTC.

V is TRBV7-8 and J is TRBJ2-3; 12 bases are a match to TRBD2. Germline V lookup: CDR1 SGHVS, CDR2 FQNEAQ. This CDR3 has 16 residues. Germline trimming cut 4 bases from V and 2 bases from J; bases unmatched to any gene: 4. The CDR3 spells CASSSSGGAFTDTQYF. In DNA form, the CDR3 reads TGTGCCAGCAGCTCTAGCGGGGGGGCTTTCACAGATACGCAGTATTTT.

The V call is TRBV14, the J call TRBJ1-2, with a possible D match to TRBD1 (5 bases). V lost 0 bases and J lost 4, with 12 bases in between. Per germline, CDR1 SGHDN and CDR2 FVKESK. This CDR3 spans 15 amino acids. In DNA, the CDR3 is TGTGCCAGCAGCCAAGAAGGCAGGGTGGCCTATGGCTACACCTTC. It encodes CASSQEGRVAYGYTF.

The chain carries TRBV7-9 and TRBJ2-1; the D gene is possibly TRBD1 (6 bases). In germline, CDR1 is SEHNR, CDR2 FQNEAQ (reference sequence). V dropped 4 bases and J dropped 1 base, with 20 bases sitting between them. The CDR3 consists of 18 residues. The CDR3 DNA sequence: TGTGCCAGCAGCTCGACCGTTTCGCGACAGGAATCCTACAATGAGCAGTTCTTC. This gives the protein CASSSTVSRQESYNEQFF.

This clonotype occurred a few times. The chain is built from TRBV12-3 or TRBV12-4 and TRBJ1-2, with 7 bases fitting TRBD1. The V segment lost 6 bases and the J segment 8 bases; nucleotides outside the gene matches: 9. The CDR3 spans 13 residues. CDR3 nucleotides: TGTGCCAGCAGGGGGGACAGCCCTTGGGGCTACACCTTC. This encodes CASRGDSPWGYTF.

The genes are TRBV12-5 and TRBJ2-6, with TRBD1 matching 7 bases. CDR3 length equals 16 residues. Per the germline V gene, CDR1 is LGHNT and CDR2 is FRNRAP. J lost 3 bases, V lost 4 bases, and 6 bases had no gene match. This CDR3 reads CASGSRTGVGANVLTF. In DNA, the CDR3 is TGTGCTAGTGGTTCGAGAACAGGGGTTGGGGCCAACGTCCTGACTTTC.

In its sample, this clonotype was seen a few times. The chain is built from TRBV5-1 and TRBJ2-5; 8 nucleotides match TRBD1. The CDR3 is made up of 15 amino acids. Germline CDR1 and CDR2: SGHRS and YFSETQ. Trimming cost V 4 bases and J 5 bases; bases outside gene matches: 10. In DNA, the CDR3 is TGCGCCAGCAGCCCCGGACAGGGCTCTTCGGAGACCCAGTACTTC. Translating gives CASSPGQGSSETQYF. The full variable domain, its missing parts supplied by reference TRBV5-1 and TRBJ2-5, is KAGVTQTPRYLIKTRGQQVTLSCSPISGHRSVSWYQQTPGQGLQFLFEYFSETQRNKGNFPGRFSGRQFSNSRSEMNVSTLELGDSALYLCASSPGQGSSETQYFGPGTRLLVL.

The chain is built from TRBV2 and TRBJ2-7, with 7 bases fitting TRBD1. CDR1 and CDR2 (germline): SNHLY, FYNNEI. The J segment lost 2 bases and the V segment lost 3 bases, leaving 4 bases of the junction unmatched. The CDR3 length is 14 residues. The CDR3 DNA reads as TGTGCCAGCAGTGACCATGGGACAGCCTACGAGCAGTACTTC. Translated: CASSDHGTAYEQYF.

The CDR3, as DNA: TGTGCCAGCAGCCAAGATTCGGGACGAGATGGCTACACCTTC. As protein: CASSQDSGRDGYTF. This chain links TRBV3-1 with TRBJ1-2; weak D call: TRBD1 (5 bases). Germline V CDR1 and CDR2: LGHDT, YNNKEL (reference sequence). V lost 0 bases and J lost 6, with 11 bases in between. The CDR3 is 14 residues long.

This clonotype has only a few counts. The chain combines TRBV5-5 with TRBJ1-2; the match to TRBD1 covers 7 bases. CDR1 SGHKS and CDR2 YYEKEE come from the germline V gene (reference sequence). V shed 1 base, J shed 5 bases, and the junction held 5 bases outside the gene matches. The CDR3 totals 14 residues. DNA of the CDR3: TGTGCCAGCAGCTTGAAGGGGGCGGAGTATGGCTACACCTTC. It encodes CASSLKGAEYGYTF.

Concerning this clonotype itself: At one boundary the junction diverges from the germline segment, which might be a read error. V and J are TRBV7-2 and TRBJ1-2; 7 bases are shared with TRBD1. The germline gives CDR1 SGHTA, CDR2 FQGNSA. The CDR3 length is 15 residues. The CDR3: CASSPWQQGVYGYTF. CDR3 bases: TGCGCCAGCAGCCCCTGGCAGCAGGGGGTCTATGGCTACACCTTC.

V usage is TRBV20-1 and J usage is TRBJ1-1, with a possible D match to TRBD1 (5 bases). The CDR3 sequence is 14 residues long. Per the germline V gene, CDR1 is DFQATT and CDR2 is SNEGSKA (reference sequence). Between the trimmed V and J ends, which lost 2 bases and 1 base, there was a span of 11 bases. CDR3 in DNA: TGCAGTGCTAGAACGGGGACGAGGAACACTGAAGCTTTCTTT. It yields the protein CSARTGTRNTEAFF.

CDR3 DNA: TGTGCCAGCAGCGTGGTAGCGAAGAGCTCCTACAATGAGCAGTTCTTC. This sequence encodes CASSVVAKSSYNEQFF. The chain links TRBV9 to TRBJ2-1; tentative D call: TRBD2 (5 bases). V was pared by 2 bases and J by 0 bases, with 12 bases between. This CDR3 has 16 residues. Germline values: CDR1 SGDLS, CDR2 YYNGEE.

V gene TRBV19 combines with J gene TRBJ2-1; 8 nucleotides match TRBD1. CDR1 is LNHDA and CDR2 is SQIVND in the germline V gene (reference sequence). Unmatched junction bases numbered 14, after V lost 3 bases and J lost 7 bases. CDR3 length equals 17 residues. The CDR3 reads CASSIPRRDRRDNEQFF. The CDR3 DNA sequence: TGTGCCAGTAGTATCCCTAGGCGGGACAGGCGTGATAATGAGCAGTTCTTC.

Comments on this clonotype: This may be a read error, as it is one base from a much larger clone. The chain links TRBV5-5 to TRBJ2-3, with a weak D call TRBD2 (5 bases). This CDR3 has 14 residues. Germline values: CDR1 SGHKS, CDR2 YYEKEE (reference sequence). V lost 2 bases and J lost 6, with 13 bases in between. This chain's CDR3 is CASSFTGNTDTQYF. CDR3 DNA: TGTGCCAGCAGCTTTACGGGGAATACGGATACGCAGTATTTT.